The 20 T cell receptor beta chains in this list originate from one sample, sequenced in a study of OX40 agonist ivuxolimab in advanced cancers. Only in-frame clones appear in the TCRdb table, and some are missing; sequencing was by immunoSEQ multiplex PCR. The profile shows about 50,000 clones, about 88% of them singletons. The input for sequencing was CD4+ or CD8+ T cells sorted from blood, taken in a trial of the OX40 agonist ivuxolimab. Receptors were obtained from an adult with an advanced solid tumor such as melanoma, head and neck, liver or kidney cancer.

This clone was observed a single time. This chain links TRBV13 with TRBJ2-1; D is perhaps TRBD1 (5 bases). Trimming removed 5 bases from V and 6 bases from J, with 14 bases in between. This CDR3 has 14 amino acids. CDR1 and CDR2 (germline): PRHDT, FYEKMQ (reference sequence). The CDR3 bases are TGTGCCAGCAGCCCCCCGACAGACCCCAATGAGCAGTTCTTC. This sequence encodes CASSPPTDPNEQFF.

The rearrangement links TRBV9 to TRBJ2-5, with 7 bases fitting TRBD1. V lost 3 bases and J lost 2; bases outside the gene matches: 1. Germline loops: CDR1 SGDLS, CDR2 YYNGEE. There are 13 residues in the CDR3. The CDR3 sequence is CASSEGQQETQYF. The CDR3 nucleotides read TGTGCCAGCAGCGAGGGACAGCAAGAGACCCAGTACTTC. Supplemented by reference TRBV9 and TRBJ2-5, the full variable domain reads DSGVTQTPKHLITATGQRVTLRCSPRSGDLSVYWYQQSLDQGLQFLIQYYNGEERAKGNILERFSAQQFPDLHSELNLSSLELGDSALYFCASSEGQQETQYFGPGTRLLVL.

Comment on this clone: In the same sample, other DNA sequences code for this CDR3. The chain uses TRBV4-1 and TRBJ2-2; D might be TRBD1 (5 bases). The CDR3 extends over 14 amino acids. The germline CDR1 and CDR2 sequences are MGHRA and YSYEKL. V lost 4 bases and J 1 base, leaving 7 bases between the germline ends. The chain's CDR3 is CASSPGQNTGELFF. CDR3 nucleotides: TGCGCCAGCAGCCCCGGACAGAACACCGGGGAGCTGTTTTTT.

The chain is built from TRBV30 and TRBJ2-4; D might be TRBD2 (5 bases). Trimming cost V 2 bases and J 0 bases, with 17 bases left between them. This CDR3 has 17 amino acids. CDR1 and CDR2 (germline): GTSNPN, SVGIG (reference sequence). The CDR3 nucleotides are TGTGCCTGGAGTATACAGACGGGGTTCTTAGCCAAAAACATTCAGTACTTC. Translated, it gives CAWSIQTGFLAKNIQYF.

The CDR3 DNA sequence: TGTGCCAGCAGCTTCCCGGGGTTTGCGAGTCAGCCCCAGCATTTT. Its translation: CASSFPGFASQPQHF. The chain couples TRBV7-7 to TRBJ1-5; D uncertain. Germline CDR1 is SSHAT and CDR2 is FNYEAQ (reference sequence). The CDR3 loop spans 15 amino acids. Trimming left V 3 bases short and J 6 bases short, with 15 bases between.

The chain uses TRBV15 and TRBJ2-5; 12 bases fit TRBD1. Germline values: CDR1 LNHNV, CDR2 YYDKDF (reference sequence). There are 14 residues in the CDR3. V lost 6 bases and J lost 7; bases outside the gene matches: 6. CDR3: CATRGTGGKVTQYF. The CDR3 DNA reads TGTGCCACCAGAGGGACAGGGGGCAAGGTGACCCAGTACTTC. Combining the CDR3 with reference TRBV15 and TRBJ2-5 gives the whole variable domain DAMVIQNPRYQVTQFGKPVTLSCSQTLNHNVMYWYQQKSSQAPKLLFHYYDKDFNNEADTPDNFQSRRPNTSFCFLDIRSPGLGDTAMYLCATRGTGGKVTQYFGPGTRLLVL.

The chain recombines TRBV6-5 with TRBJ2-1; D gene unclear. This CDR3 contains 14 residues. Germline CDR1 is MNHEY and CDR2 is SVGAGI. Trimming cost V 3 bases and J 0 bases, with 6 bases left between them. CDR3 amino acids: CASSYHPSYNEQFF. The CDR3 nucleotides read TGTGCCAGCAGTTATCATCCCTCCTACAATGAGCAGTTCTTC.

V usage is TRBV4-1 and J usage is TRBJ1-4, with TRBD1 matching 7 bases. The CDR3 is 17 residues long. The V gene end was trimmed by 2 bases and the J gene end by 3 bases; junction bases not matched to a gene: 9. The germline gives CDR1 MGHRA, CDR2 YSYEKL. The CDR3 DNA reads TGCGCCAGCAGCCAACAAGCCGGACAGGAGGCTAATGAAAAACTGTTTTTT. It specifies CASSQQAGQEANEKLFF.

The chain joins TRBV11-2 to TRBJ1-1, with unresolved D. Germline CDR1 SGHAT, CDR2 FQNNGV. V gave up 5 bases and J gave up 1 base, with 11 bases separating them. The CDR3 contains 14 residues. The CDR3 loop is CASSRMPGNTEAFF. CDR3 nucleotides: TGTGCCAGCAGCCGAATGCCAGGGAACACTGAAGCTTTCTTT.

The chain's CDR3 is CASSYSEGGLYGYTF. CDR3 nucleotide sequence: TGTGCCAGCAGTTACTCGGAGGGCGGACTTTATGGCTACACCTTC. The chain couples TRBV6-5 to TRBJ1-2; D uncertain. This CDR3 has 15 residues. CDR1 is MNHEY and CDR2 is SVGAGI in the germline V gene. The V gene lost 0 bases and the J gene lost 5 bases, with 13 bases spanning the gap.

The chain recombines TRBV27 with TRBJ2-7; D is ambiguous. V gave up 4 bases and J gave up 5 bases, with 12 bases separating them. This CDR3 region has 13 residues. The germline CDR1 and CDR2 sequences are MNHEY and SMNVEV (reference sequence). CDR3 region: CASSSTHLNEQYF. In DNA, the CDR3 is TGTGCCAGCAGTTCCACCCATCTAAACGAGCAGTACTTC.

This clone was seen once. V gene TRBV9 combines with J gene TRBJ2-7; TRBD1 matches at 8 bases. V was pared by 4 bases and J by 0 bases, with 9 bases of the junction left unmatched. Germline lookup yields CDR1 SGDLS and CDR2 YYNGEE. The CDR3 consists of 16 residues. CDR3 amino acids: CASSPDRGIFSYEQYF. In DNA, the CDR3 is TGTGCCAGCAGCCCAGACAGGGGTATATTCTCCTACGAGCAGTACTTC.

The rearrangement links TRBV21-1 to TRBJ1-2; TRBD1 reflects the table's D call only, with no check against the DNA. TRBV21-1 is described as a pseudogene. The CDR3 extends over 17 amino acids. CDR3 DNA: TGTGCCAGCAGCAAAGACCCAGGACAGGGGGGGGACTATGGCTACACCTTC. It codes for CASSKDPGQGGDYGYTF.

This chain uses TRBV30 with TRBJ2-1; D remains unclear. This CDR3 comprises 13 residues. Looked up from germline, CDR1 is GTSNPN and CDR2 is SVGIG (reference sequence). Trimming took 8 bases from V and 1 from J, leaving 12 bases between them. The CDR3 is CALTEESYNEQFF. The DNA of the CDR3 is TGTGCCCTTACGGAAGAGTCCTACAATGAGCAGTTCTTC.

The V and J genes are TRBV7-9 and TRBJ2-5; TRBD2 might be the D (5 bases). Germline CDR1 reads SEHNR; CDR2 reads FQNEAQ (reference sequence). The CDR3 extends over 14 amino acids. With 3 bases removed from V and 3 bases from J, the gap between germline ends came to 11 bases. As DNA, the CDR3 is TGTGCCAGCAGCTTGGGTTACGGGGAAGAGACCCAGTACTTC. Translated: CASSLGYGEETQYF.

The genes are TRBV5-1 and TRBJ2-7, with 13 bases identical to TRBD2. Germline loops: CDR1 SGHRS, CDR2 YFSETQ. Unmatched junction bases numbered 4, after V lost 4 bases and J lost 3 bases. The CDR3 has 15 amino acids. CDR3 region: CASSLGTSGDYEQYF. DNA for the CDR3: TGCGCCAGCAGCCTGGGGACTAGCGGGGACTACGAGCAGTACTTC. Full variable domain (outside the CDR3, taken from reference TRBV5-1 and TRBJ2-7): KAGVTQTPRYLIKTRGQQVTLSCSPISGHRSVSWYQQTPGQGLQFLFEYFSETQRNKGNFPGRFSGRQFSNSRSEMNVSTLELGDSALYLCASSLGTSGDYEQYFGPGTRLTVT.

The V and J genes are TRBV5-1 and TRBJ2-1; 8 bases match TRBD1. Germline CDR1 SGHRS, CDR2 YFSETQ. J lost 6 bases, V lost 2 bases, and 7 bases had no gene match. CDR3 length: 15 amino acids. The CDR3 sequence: CASSFTGQGANEQFF. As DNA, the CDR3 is TGCGCCAGCAGCTTTACAGGACAGGGCGCCAATGAGCAGTTCTTC. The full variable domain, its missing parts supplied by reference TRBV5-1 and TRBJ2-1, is KAGVTQTPRYLIKTRGQQVTLSCSPISGHRSVSWYQQTPGQGLQFLFEYFSETQRNKGNFPGRFSGRQFSNSRSEMNVSTLELGDSALYLCASSFTGQGANEQFFGPGTRLTVL.

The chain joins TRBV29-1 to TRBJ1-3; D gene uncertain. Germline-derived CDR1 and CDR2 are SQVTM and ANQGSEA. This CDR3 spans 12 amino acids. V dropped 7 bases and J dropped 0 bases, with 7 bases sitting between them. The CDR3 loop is CSADDSGNTIYF. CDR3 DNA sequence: TGCAGCGCAGATGACTCTGGAAACACCATATATTTT.

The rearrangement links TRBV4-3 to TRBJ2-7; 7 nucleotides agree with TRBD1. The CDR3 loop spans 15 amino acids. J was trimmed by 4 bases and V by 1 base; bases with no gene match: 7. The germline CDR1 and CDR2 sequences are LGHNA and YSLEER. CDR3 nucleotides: TGCGCCAGCAGCCAAGGTACGACAGGGTGGTACGAGCAGTACTTC. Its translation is CASSQGTTGWYEQYF.

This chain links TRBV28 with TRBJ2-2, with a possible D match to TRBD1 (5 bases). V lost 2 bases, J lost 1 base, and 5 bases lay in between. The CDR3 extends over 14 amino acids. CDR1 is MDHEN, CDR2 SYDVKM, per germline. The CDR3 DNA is TGTGCCAGCAGTTTAACAGGGAACACCGGGGAGCTGTTTTTT. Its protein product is CASSLTGNTGELFF.